This T cell receptor (beta chain) was obtained from a study of breast tumors, draining lymph nodes, adjacent tissues. CDR3 length equals 13 residues. The V end lost 1 base, the J end lost 5 bases, and 6 bases lay between the germline ends. Germline CDR1 and CDR2: SGHVS and FNYEAQ. TCRdb reprocessed the multiplex PCR reads via MiXCR and lists one record per CDR3 protein. The sample consists of roughly 130,000 distinct CDR3 sequences, 15% to 20% of them appearing once. The lymph nodes were axillary draining lymph nodes from breast cancer patients. This clonotype has ten or more counts. The sample was axillary lymph node tissue. V gene TRBV7-6 combines with J gene TRBJ2-1; D gene unclear. This TCR was sampled from a female donor with breast cancer. Some clones in this sample may be carry-over from other donors' samples. The CDR3 is CASSLGTNNEQFF. The CDR3 nucleotides are TGTGCCAGCAGCTTAGGCACAAACAATGAGCAGTTCTTC.